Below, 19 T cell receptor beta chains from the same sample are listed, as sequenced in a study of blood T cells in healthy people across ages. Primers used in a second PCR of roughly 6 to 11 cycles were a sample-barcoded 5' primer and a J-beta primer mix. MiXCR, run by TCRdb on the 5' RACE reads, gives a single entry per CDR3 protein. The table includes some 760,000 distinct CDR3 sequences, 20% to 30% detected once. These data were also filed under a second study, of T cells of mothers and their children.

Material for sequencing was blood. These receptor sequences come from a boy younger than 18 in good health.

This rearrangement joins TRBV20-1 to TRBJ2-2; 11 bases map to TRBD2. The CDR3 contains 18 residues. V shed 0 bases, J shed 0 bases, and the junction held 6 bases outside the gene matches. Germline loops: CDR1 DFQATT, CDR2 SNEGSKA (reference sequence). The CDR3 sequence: CSARDSTSGGPNTGELFF. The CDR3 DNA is TGCAGTGCTAGAGATTCTACTAGCGGGGGCCCGAACACCGGGGAGCTGTTTTTT.

The CDR3 region has the DNA TGTGCCAGCAGCTTCTACTGGACTAGTTTCTACAATGAGCAGTTCTTC. Protein: CASSFYWTSFYNEQFF. This chain links TRBV11-2 with TRBJ2-1; 7 bases are a match to TRBD2. CDR1 is SGHAT and CDR2 is FQNNGV in the germline V gene. The length of the CDR3 is 16 residues. The J segment lost 3 bases and the V segment lost 3 bases, leaving 8 bases of the junction unmatched.

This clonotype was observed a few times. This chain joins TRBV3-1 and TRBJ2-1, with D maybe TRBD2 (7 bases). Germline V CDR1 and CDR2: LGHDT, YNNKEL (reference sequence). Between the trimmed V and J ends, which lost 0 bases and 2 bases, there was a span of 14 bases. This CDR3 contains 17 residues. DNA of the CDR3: TGTGCCAGCAGCCAAGATAGGGGGGGAGCTACCTACAATGAGCAGTTCTTC. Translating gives CASSQDRGGATYNEQFF.

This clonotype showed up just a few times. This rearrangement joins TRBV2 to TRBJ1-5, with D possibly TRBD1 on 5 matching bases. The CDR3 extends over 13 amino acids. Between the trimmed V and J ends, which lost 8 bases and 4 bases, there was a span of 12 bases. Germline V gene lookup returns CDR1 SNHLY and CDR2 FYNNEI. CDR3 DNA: TGTGCCAGCTTGAGGGGCCAGAATCAGCCCCAGCATTTT. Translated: CASLRGQNQPQHF.

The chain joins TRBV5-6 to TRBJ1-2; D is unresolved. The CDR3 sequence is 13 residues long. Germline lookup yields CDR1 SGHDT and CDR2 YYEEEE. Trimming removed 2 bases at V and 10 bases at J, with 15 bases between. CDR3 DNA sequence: TGTGCCAGCAGCTTTGGTGACACCCTTGACTACACCTTC. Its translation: CASSFGDTLDYTF.

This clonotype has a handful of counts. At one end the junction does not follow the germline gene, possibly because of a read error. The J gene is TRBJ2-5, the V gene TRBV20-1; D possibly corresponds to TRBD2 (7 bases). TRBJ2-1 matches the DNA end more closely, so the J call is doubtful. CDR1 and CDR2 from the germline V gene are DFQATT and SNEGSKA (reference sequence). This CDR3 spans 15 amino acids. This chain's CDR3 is CSARGGSTAHNEQFF. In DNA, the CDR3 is TGCAGCGCTAGGGGGGGATCCACGGCCCACAATGAGCAGTTCTTC.

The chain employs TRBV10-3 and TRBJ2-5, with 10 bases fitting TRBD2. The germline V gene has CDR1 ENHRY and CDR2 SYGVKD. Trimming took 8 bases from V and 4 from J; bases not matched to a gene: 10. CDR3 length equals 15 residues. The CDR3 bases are TGTGCCATCTCCGAGCCTAGCGGGAGCAGAGAGACCCAGTACTTC. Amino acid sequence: CAISEPSGSRETQYF.

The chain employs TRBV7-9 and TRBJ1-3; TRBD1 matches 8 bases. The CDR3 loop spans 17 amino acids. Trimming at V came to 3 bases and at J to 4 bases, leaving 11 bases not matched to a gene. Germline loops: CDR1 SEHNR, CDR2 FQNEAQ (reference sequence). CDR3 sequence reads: CASSLSQQGEPGNTIYF. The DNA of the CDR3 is TGTGCCAGCAGCTTGTCCCAACAGGGGGAACCAGGAAACACCATATATTTT.

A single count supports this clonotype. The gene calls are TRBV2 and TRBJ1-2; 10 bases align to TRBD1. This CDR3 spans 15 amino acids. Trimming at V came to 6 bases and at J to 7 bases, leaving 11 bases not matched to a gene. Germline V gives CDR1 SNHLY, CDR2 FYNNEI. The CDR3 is CASRSRDRGLGGYTF. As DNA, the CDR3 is TGTGCCAGCAGATCCCGGGACAGGGGATTGGGTGGCTACACCTTC.

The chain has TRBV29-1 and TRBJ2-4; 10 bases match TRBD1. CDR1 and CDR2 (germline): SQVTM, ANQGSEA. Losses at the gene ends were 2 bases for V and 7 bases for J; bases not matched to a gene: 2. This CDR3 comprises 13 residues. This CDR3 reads CSVERTGGNIQYF. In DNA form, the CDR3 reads TGCAGCGTTGAAAGGACAGGGGGGAACATTCAGTACTTC.

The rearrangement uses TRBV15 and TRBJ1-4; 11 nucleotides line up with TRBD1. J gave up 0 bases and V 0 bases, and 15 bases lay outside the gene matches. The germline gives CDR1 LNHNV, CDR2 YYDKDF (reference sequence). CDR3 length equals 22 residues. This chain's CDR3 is CATSRELPGQGVLVATNEKLFF. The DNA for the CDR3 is TGTGCCACCAGCAGAGAACTCCCGGGACAGGGGGTACTAGTTGCAACTAATGAAAAACTGTTTTTT. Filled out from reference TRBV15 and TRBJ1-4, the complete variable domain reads DAMVIQNPRYQVTQFGKPVTLSCSQTLNHNVMYWYQQKSSQAPKLLFHYYDKDFNNEADTPDNFQSRRPNTSFCFLDIRSPGLGDTAMYLCATSRELPGQGVLVATNEKLFFGSGTQLSVL.

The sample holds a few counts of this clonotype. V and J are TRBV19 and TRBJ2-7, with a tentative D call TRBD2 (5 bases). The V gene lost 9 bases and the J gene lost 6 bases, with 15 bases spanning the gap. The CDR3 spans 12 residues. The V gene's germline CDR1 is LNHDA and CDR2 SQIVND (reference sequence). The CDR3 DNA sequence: TGTGCCAGAGATAGGGCTCGGGGCGAGCAGTACTTC. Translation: CARDRARGEQYF.

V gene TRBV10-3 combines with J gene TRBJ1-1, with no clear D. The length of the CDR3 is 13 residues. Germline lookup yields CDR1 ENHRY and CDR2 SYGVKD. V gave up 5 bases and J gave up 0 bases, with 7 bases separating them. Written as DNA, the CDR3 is TGTGCCATCAGTATGGATATGAACACTGAAGCTTTCTTT. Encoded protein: CAISMDMNTEAFF.

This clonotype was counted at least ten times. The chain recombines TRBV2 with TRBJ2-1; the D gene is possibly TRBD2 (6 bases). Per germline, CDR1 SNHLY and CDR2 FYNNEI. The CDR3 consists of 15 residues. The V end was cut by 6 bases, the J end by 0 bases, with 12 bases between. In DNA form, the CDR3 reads TGTGCCAGCAGCTTGCTAGCGAGCTCCTACAATGAGCAGTTCTTC. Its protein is CASSLLASSYNEQFF.

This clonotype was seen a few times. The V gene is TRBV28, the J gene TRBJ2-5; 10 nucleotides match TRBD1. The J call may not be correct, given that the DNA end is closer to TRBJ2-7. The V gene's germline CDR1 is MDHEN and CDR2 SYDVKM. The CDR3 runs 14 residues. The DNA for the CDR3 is TGTGCCAGCAGCCCCAGACAGGGGGCAAACGAGCAGTACTTC. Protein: CASSPRQGANEQYF.

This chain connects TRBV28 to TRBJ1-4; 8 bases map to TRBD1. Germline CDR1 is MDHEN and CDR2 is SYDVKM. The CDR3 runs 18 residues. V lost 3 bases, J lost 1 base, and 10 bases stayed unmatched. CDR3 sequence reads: CASSLGQGAALTNEKLFF. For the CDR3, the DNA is TGTGCCAGCAGTTTGGGGCAGGGGGCAGCTCTAACTAATGAAAAACTGTTTTTT. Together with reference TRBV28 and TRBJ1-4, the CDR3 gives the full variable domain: DVKVTQSSRYLVKRTGEKVFLECVQDMDHENMFWYRQDPGLGLRLIYFSYDVKMKEKGDIPEGYSVSREKKERFSLILESASTNQTSMYLCASSLGQGAALTNEKLFFGSGTQLSVL.

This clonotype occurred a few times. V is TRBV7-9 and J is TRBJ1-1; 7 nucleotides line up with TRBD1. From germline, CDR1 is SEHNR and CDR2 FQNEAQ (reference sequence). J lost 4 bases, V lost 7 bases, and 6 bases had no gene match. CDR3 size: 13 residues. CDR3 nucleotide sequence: TGTGCCAGCAACAGGGGTGCGAGCACTGAAGCTTTCTTT. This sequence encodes CASNRGASTEAFF. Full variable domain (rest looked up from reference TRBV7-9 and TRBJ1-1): DTGVSQNPRHKITKRGQNVTFRCDPISEHNRLYWYRQTLGQGPEFLTYFQNEAQLEKSRLLSDRFSAERPKGSFSTLEIQRTEQGDSAMYLCASNRGASTEAFFGQGTRLTVV.

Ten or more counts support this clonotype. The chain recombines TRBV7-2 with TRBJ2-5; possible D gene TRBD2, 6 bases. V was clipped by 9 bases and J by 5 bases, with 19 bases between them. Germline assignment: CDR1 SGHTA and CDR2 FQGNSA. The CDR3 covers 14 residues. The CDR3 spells CASLAQGLSETQYF. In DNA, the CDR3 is TGTGCCAGTCTCGCTCAGGGACTTTCGGAGACCCAGTACTTC.

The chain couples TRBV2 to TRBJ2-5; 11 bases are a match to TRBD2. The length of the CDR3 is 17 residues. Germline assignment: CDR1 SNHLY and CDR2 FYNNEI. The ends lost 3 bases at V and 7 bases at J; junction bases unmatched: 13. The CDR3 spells CASSDPILAGGSGTQYF. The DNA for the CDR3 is TGTGCCAGCAGTGACCCTATCCTAGCGGGGGGCTCAGGGACCCAGTACTTC.